The 32 T cell receptor beta chains below all came from one sample that was sequenced in a study of cytomegalovirus exposure and HLA in healthy donors. Primers included in the PCR were 60 Vbeta and 13 Jbeta primers. Sequencing used immunoSEQ multiplex PCR; TCRdb keeps in-frame clones, though not all of them. The sample shows around 190,000 clones, 70% to 80% of them seen only once. Source material: PBMCs. These receptors all stem from a woman under 40 in good health and CMV-seronegative.

V usage is TRBV18 and J usage is TRBJ1-1; D possibly corresponds to TRBD1 (6 bases). Germline values: CDR1 KGHSH, CDR2 LQKENI. The CDR3 length is 17 residues. Between the trimmed V and J ends, which lost 1 base and 6 bases, there was a span of 21 bases. CDR3 nucleotide sequence: TGTGCCAGCTCACCACGGGAGGGCAGGGGACCCCTGGCTGAAGCTTTCTTT. Translation: CASSPREGRGPLAEAFF.

V gene TRBV5-8 combines with J gene TRBJ1-4; 11 nucleotides match TRBD1. This CDR3 region has 18 residues. Trimming removed 1 base from V and 6 bases from J; junction bases left unmatched: 11. In germline, CDR1 is SGHTS, CDR2 YDEGEE. The CDR3 coding sequence is TGTGCCAGCAGCTTGTTAGCTAGGACAGGGGGCGCCGATGAAAAACTGTTTTTT. This encodes CASSLLARTGGADEKLFF.

The chain couples TRBV27 to TRBJ2-1, with D tentatively TRBD2 (5 bases). CDR3 length: 15 amino acids. V lost 5 bases and J lost 2, with 13 bases in between. Germline CDR1 reads MNHEY; CDR2 reads SMNVEV (reference sequence). CDR3 residues: CASSNLAVAYNEQFF. The CDR3 DNA reads as TGTGCCAGCAGTAACCTAGCAGTTGCCTACAATGAGCAGTTCTTC.

This clone was detected only once. The CDR3 protein is CASSLQGASNQPQHF. As DNA, the CDR3 is TGTGCCAGCAGCTTGCAAGGGGCTAGCAATCAGCCCCAGCATTTT. This rearrangement joins TRBV5-6 to TRBJ1-5; maybe TRBD1 (5 bases). The CDR3 is 15 residues long. Trimming pared 1 base from V and 0 bases from J, leaving 8 bases between. The germline V gene encodes CDR1 SGHDT and CDR2 YYEEEE. Filled out from reference TRBV5-6 and TRBJ1-5, the complete variable domain reads DAGVTQSPTHLIKTRGQQVTLRCSPKSGHDTVSWYQQALGQGPQFIFQYYEEEERQRGNFPDRFSGHQFPNYSSELNVNALLLGDSALYLCASSLQGASNQPQHFGDGTRLSIL.

The rearrangement uses TRBV7-3 and TRBJ2-2, with D uncertain. The ends were cut back, 5 bases at V and 2 bases at J, with 6 bases in the middle. The CDR3 consists of 13 residues. The germline V gene has CDR1 SGHTA and CDR2 FQGTGA. The CDR3 spells CASSLGNTGELFF. DNA for the CDR3: TGTGCCAGCAGCCTAGGCAACACCGGGGAGCTGTTTTTT.

The chain couples TRBV7-8 to TRBJ2-7, with TRBD2 identical over 11 bases. Germline CDR1 and CDR2: SGHVS and FQNEAQ. CDR3 length equals 19 residues. V was pared by 4 bases and J by 2 bases, with 16 bases of the junction left unmatched. CDR3: CASSSPQLSGRAYAYEQYF. CDR3 in DNA: TGTGCCAGCAGCTCACCCCAGCTTAGCGGGAGGGCATATGCCTACGAGCAGTACTTC.

This sequence joins TRBV6-5 and TRBJ2-1; D perhaps matches TRBD2 (5 bases). The germline V gene encodes CDR1 MNHEY and CDR2 SVGAGI. V gave up 2 bases and J gave up 8 bases, with 13 bases separating them. The CDR3 is 14 amino acids. CDR3 in DNA: TGTGCCAGCAGTTACGGGAGTAGAAGCTATGAGCAGTTCTTC. This gives the protein CASSYGSRSYEQFF.

This sequence joins TRBV9 and TRBJ2-5, with TRBD1 matching over 7 bases. This CDR3 has 13 amino acids. Germline trimming cut 0 bases from V and 10 bases from J; bases unmatched to any gene: 6. From germline, CDR1 is SGDLS and CDR2 YYNGEE. The CDR3 DNA sequence: TGTGCCAGCAGCGTAGAAGGGGGCGATGACCAGTACTTC. It specifies CASSVEGGDDQYF.

This clone was seen just once. V gene TRBV7-9 combines with J gene TRBJ2-5; 10 bases align to TRBD1. The J call is uncertain, as TRBJ2-7 better fits the DNA end. Germline CDR1 reads SEHNR; CDR2 reads FQNEAQ (reference sequence). CDR3 length equals 18 residues. CDR3 sequence reads: CASSGFGQGVSQSYEQYF. The DNA for the CDR3 is TGTGCCAGCAGTGGGTTTGGACAGGGGGTTTCCCAATCCTACGAGCAGTACTTC.

The rearrangement joins TRBV28 to TRBJ1-2; 10 bases align to TRBD1. Germline V gene lookup returns CDR1 MDHEN and CDR2 SYDVKM. The CDR3 totals 15 residues. V lost 3 bases to trimming and J lost 8 bases; unmatched junction nucleotides: 9. This CDR3 is CASSFLDRGVGGYTF. The DNA for the CDR3 is TGTGCCAGCAGTTTCCTGGACAGGGGGGTGGGCGGCTACACCTTC.

V and J are TRBV2 and TRBJ1-6; D remains unclear. V was pared by 1 base and J by 10 bases, with 8 bases between. This CDR3 comprises 13 residues. CDR1 and CDR2 (germline): SNHLY, FYNNEI. The CDR3 DNA reads as TGTGCCAGCAGTGAAGTTCGAGAATCACCCCTCCACTTT. Protein: CASSEVRESPLHF. The entire variable domain, with the rest obtained from reference TRBV2 and TRBJ1-6, is as follows: EPEVTQTPSHQVTQMGQEVILRCVPISNHLYFYWYRQILGQKVEFLVSFYNNEISEKSEIFDDQFSVERPDGSNFTLKIRSTKLEDSAMYFCASSEVRESPLHFGNGTRLTVT.

The chain links TRBV25-1 to TRBJ2-1; the match to TRBD2 covers 7 bases. Germline V lookup: CDR1 MGHDK, CDR2 SYGVNS. The CDR3 length is 13 residues. The trim removed 6 bases at V and 9 bases at J, leaving 8 bases unmatched. DNA of the CDR3: TGTGCCAGCAGCCCTGGGGGGGATAGTGAGCAGTTCTTC. Its translation: CASSPGGDSEQFF.

This chain uses TRBV2 with TRBJ2-2, with D possibly matching TRBD2 (6 bases). This CDR3 is built from 15 residues. Germline CDR1 and CDR2: SNHLY and FYNNEI. V shed 6 bases and J shed 6 bases, with 17 bases lying between them. CDR3 in DNA: TGTGCCAGCAGCTCCCTGGGGTCGGGAGCCGGGGAGCTGTTTTTT. This gives the protein CASSSLGSGAGELFF.

The chain has TRBV5-1 and TRBJ2-3; 10 bases are a match to TRBD2. Germline CDR1 reads SGHRS; CDR2 reads YFSETQ. V shed 0 bases, J shed 3 bases, and the junction held 4 bases outside the gene matches. The CDR3 loop spans 16 amino acids. The CDR3 nucleotides are TGCGCCAGCAGCTTGGATAGCGGGGGGCCTACAGATACGCAGTATTTT. Protein: CASSLDSGGPTDTQYF.

The CDR3 here is CASSYSSNQPQHF. The CDR3 nucleotides are TGTGCCAGCTCGTACAGTAGCAATCAGCCCCAGCATTTT. The chain combines TRBV18 with TRBJ1-5, with D unclear. This CDR3 comprises 13 residues. CDR1 is KGHSH, CDR2 LQKENI, per germline. Trimming removed 6 bases from V and 0 bases from J, with 6 bases in between.

J is TRBJ2-5 and V is TRBV7-2; 10 bases map to TRBD2. J lost 2 bases, V lost 2 bases, and 5 bases had no gene match. The CDR3 consists of 16 residues. The germline CDR1 and CDR2 sequences are SGHTA and FQGNSA. This chain's CDR3 is CASSLSGSGGQETQYF. The CDR3 nucleotides are TGTGCCAGCAGCTTATCGGGTAGCGGGGGGCAAGAGACCCAGTACTTC.

The chain has TRBV7-2 and TRBJ2-3; D gene ambiguous. Deletions cut 3 bases from V and 6 bases from J, with 4 bases between. Germline CDR1 and CDR2: SGHTA and FQGNSA. The CDR3 totals 11 residues. CDR3 in amino acids: CASSLRDTQYF. The CDR3, as DNA: TGTGCCAGCAGCTTGAGGGATACGCAGTATTTT.

This sequence joins TRBV4-1 and TRBJ2-1, with 7 bases fitting TRBD2. Germline loops: CDR1 MGHRA, CDR2 YSYEKL. The trim removed 0 bases at V and 7 bases at J, leaving 9 bases unmatched. CDR3 length equals 16 residues. The CDR3 reads CASSQDEGLTPNEQFF. The CDR3 bases are TGCGCCAGCAGCCAAGATGAGGGACTAACCCCTAATGAGCAGTTCTTC.

CDR3 bases: TGTGCCAGAAGCCGACAGGGGGTGACGAATGGCTACACCTTC. Encoded protein: CARSRQGVTNGYTF. The chain has TRBV7-5 and TRBJ1-2; the table's D call, TRBD1, was not checked against the DNA. TRBV7-5 is annotated as a pseudogene. This CDR3 has 14 amino acids.

This clone was counted a single time. The chain joins TRBV19 to TRBJ1-1, with 8 positions matching TRBD1. Germline CDR1 is LNHDA and CDR2 is SQIVND (reference sequence). The CDR3 is made up of 17 amino acids. Losses at the gene ends were 3 bases for V and 0 bases for J; bases not matched to a gene: 9. Written as DNA, the CDR3 is TGTGCCAGTAGTATCAGGGGGCAAGGGAGGGTGAACACTGAAGCTTTCTTT. This sequence encodes CASSIRGQGRVNTEAFF.

This chain joins TRBV11-2 and TRBJ2-3; possible D gene TRBD2, 6 bases. CDR3 size: 18 residues. Per germline, CDR1 SGHAT and CDR2 FQNNGV. Trimming removed 7 bases from V and 2 bases from J, with 25 bases in between. CDR3 protein: CASTSATGGEKPTDTQYF. CDR3 nucleotides: TGTGCCAGCACCTCAGCAACTGGCGGGGAAAAACCCACAGATACGCAGTATTTT.

The V call is TRBV23-1, the J call TRBJ2-7; 7 bases line up with TRBD1. TRBV23-1 is flagged as an ORF with uncertain function. The CDR3 length is 15 residues. Trimming cost V 4 bases and J 2 bases; bases outside gene matches: 8. CDR3 in DNA: TGCGCCAGCAGTCGAACCGGGACAGCAGCCTACGAGCAGTACTTC. Translating it yields CASSRTGTAAYEQYF.

This chain uses TRBV4-2 with TRBJ2-2, with 10 bases lining up with TRBD2. Germline V gene lookup returns CDR1 LGHNA and CDR2 YNFKEQ. The CDR3 has 17 residues. V trimming: 1 base; J trimming: 3 bases; junction bases outside the gene matches: 5. CDR3 sequence (DNA): TGTGCCAGCAGCCAAGGAGTGCTAGCGGGGGACACCGGGGAGCTGTTTTTT. Translation gives CASSQGVLAGDTGELFF.

This clone was seen only a few times. The rearrangement joins TRBV30 to TRBJ1-2; 9 positions agree with TRBD1. Germline assignment: CDR1 GTSNPN and CDR2 SVGIG (reference sequence). V lost 3 bases, J lost 1 base, and 18 bases stayed unmatched. The CDR3 extends over 19 amino acids. CDR3 in amino acids: CAWRNQDRGPSRLNYGYTF. The CDR3 nucleotides read TGTGCCTGGAGGAACCAGGACAGGGGCCCCAGTCGTCTTAACTATGGCTACACCTTC.

The rearrangement joins TRBV7-8 to TRBJ2-5, with 9 bases aligning to TRBD2. The DNA end favors TRBJ2-7, so the J call may be wrong. CDR3 length: 15 residues. The V gene's germline CDR1 is SGHVS and CDR2 FQNEAQ. The CDR3: CASSLEGLAQYEQYF. DNA of the CDR3: TGTGCCAGCAGCTTAGAAGGACTAGCGCAGTACGAGCAGTACTTC.

This chain uses TRBV5-6 with TRBJ2-7; TRBD2 agrees at 7 bases. The CDR3 length is 15 residues. V shed 4 bases and J 6 bases; nucleotides not matched to a gene: 13. Germline CDR1 reads SGHDT; CDR2 reads YYEEEE. The CDR3: CASSRGLVSFSEQYF. In DNA form, the CDR3 reads TGTGCCAGCAGCCGCGGACTAGTGTCTTTCTCCGAGCAGTACTTC. The complete variable domain, with remaining parts taken from reference TRBV5-6 and TRBJ2-7, reads DAGVTQSPTHLIKTRGQQVTLRCSPKSGHDTVSWYQQALGQGPQFIFQYYEEEERQRGNFPDRFSGHQFPNYSSELNVNALLLGDSALYLCASSRGLVSFSEQYFGPGTRLTVT.

This clone came up a few times. This sequence joins TRBV5-4 and TRBJ2-3; a possible D gene is TRBD2 (5 bases). The CDR3 is made up of 15 amino acids. From germline, CDR1 is SGHNT and CDR2 YYREEE (reference sequence). Trimming pared 1 base from V and 4 bases from J, leaving 13 bases between. The CDR3 DNA is TGTGCCAGCAGCTTGCCCTCCCGGGATCCAGATACGCAGTATTTT. This encodes CASSLPSRDPDTQYF.

This chain links TRBV21-1 with TRBJ2-7; whether TRBD1, the table's D call, matches the DNA was not checked. TRBV21-1 is shown as a pseudogene. The CDR3 covers 15 residues. The CDR3 reads CASSKGQGAGYEQYF. The CDR3 DNA follows: TGTGCCAGCAGCAAGGGACAGGGGGCGGGCTACGAGCAGTACTTC.

This rearrangement joins TRBV29-1 to TRBJ2-3, with D possibly being TRBD2 (6 bases). Germline V CDR1 and CDR2: SQVTM, ANQGSEA. This CDR3 comprises 14 residues. V lost 7 bases to trimming and J lost 2 bases, with 16 bases between them. The DNA of the CDR3 is TGCAGCGGTGGCCACGGGGGAGACACAGATACGCAGTATTTT. Protein: CSGGHGGDTDTQYF.

The V gene is TRBV7-9, the J gene TRBJ1-3; D is ambiguous. The CDR3 is 14 residues long. CDR1 is SEHNR and CDR2 is FQNEAQ in the germline V gene (reference sequence). Trimming removed 5 bases from V and 0 bases from J, with 8 bases in between. The CDR3 is CASSIVSSGNTIYF. CDR3 sequence (DNA): TGTGCCAGCAGCATAGTCAGCTCTGGAAACACCATATATTTT.

The chain is built from TRBV29-1 and TRBJ1-1; possible D gene TRBD1, 5 bases. The CDR3 loop spans 13 amino acids. Germline V CDR1 and CDR2: SQVTM, ANQGSEA. Trimming removed 6 bases from V and 5 bases from J, with 16 bases in between. The CDR3 spells CSVRRGEGTEAFF. DNA for the CDR3: TGCAGCGTCAGACGGGGGGAAGGAACTGAAGCTTTCTTT.

The chain recombines TRBV18 with TRBJ2-1; D remains ambiguous. V lost 3 bases to trimming and J lost 7 bases, with 13 bases between them. The CDR3 loop spans 14 amino acids. Germline CDR1 and CDR2: KGHSH and LQKENI. The CDR3 reads CASSPRGSRNEQFF. CDR3 nucleotides: TGTGCCAGCTCACCCCGAGGCAGTCGGAATGAGCAGTTCTTC.